These 14 T cell receptor beta chains came from one sample sequenced in a study of blood T cells in healthy people across ages (dated by TCRdb to 2013 to 2016). Library preparation was by 5' RACE. TCRdb records Illumina HiSeq 2500 as the sequencer. A second PCR of about 7 to 12 cycles was performed with a sample-barcoded 5' primer and a J-beta primer mix. TCRdb trimmed the raw reads at Q25, called clones with MiXCR and kept productive beta chains. CDR3 protein sequences are deduplicated, and each keeps its most common genes and DNA. The sample table lists 550,000 to 750,000 distinct CDR3 sequences, roughly 21% of them with a count of one. 3.5% to 4% of the sample is in the top ten clones. The sequenced sample consisted of blood. These receptors were collected from a man aged 65 to 85 in good health.

Details on this clonotype: This may come from a read error, since a much larger clone is one base off. The chain combines TRBV27 with TRBJ2-7; D call uncertain. Germline V gene lookup returns CDR1 MNHEY and CDR2 SMNVEV (reference sequence). The CDR3 extends over 13 amino acids. The CDR3 loop reads CAGSRTEFYEQYF. The CDR3 DNA follows: TGTGCCGGCAGTAGGACGGAGTTCTACGAGCAGTACTTC.

The rearrangement joins TRBV29-1 to TRBJ2-7, with 10 bases fitting TRBD1. The ends lost 2 bases at V and 5 bases at J; junction bases unmatched: 6. The CDR3 contains 14 residues. The germline gives CDR1 SQVTM, CDR2 ANQGSEA. CDR3 amino acids: CSVERQGAVHEQYF. As DNA, the CDR3 is TGCAGCGTTGAAAGACAGGGGGCAGTGCACGAGCAGTACTTC.

This clonotype was seen more than once but under ten times. The chain joins TRBV4-1 to TRBJ1-1, with 12 bases identical to TRBD1. This CDR3 region has 16 residues. V lost 8 bases, J lost 3 bases, and 10 bases stayed unmatched. Germline assignment: CDR1 MGHRA and CDR2 YSYEKL. This CDR3 is CASHSGTGGRDTEAFF. The CDR3 region has the DNA TGCGCCAGCCATTCTGGGACAGGGGGCCGGGACACTGAAGCTTTCTTT.

The V gene is TRBV6-2 or TRBV6-3, the J gene TRBJ2-3; possibly TRBD1 or TRBD2 for D (5 bases each). The CDR3 consists of 15 residues. The V and J ends lost 6 bases and 1 base respectively, with 14 bases between them. Germline-derived CDR1 and CDR2 are MNHEY and SVGEGT. DNA for the CDR3: TGTGCCAGCAGATTGTCGGGGCCCGGCACAGATACGCAGTATTTT. It encodes CASRLSGPGTDTQYF.

The chain carries TRBV3-1 and TRBJ2-7, with 12 bases matching TRBD2. This CDR3 comprises 16 residues. Germline CDR1 and CDR2: LGHDT and YNNKEL (reference sequence). The junction had 6 bases not matched to a gene; V was cut back by 4 bases and J by 2 bases. CDR3 in amino acids: CASSPSLAGGPYEQYF. In DNA form, the CDR3 reads TGTGCCAGCAGCCCTTCACTAGCGGGAGGACCCTACGAGCAGTACTTC.

This clonotype has just a few counts. This chain links TRBV6-5 with TRBJ1-2; D may be TRBD1 (5 bases). The germline V gene encodes CDR1 MNHEY and CDR2 SVGAGI. The CDR3 totals 14 residues. V dropped 6 bases and J dropped 7 bases, with 18 bases sitting between them. The CDR3 DNA sequence: TGTGCCAGCAGCCCGACCTCAGGGACCGCTGGCTACACCTTC. Encoded protein: CASSPTSGTAGYTF.

The CDR3 spells CSVKGSPETAGETQYF. The CDR3 DNA reads TGCAGCGTTAAGGGGTCGCCCGAAACGGCTGGAGAGACCCAGTACTTC. This chain joins TRBV29-1 and TRBJ2-5; a possible D gene is TRBD1 (5 bases). The CDR3 covers 16 residues. Looked up from germline, CDR1 is SQVTM and CDR2 is ANQGSEA. The ends were cut back, 5 bases at V and 4 bases at J, with 23 bases in the middle.

This clonotype has a handful of counts. This chain joins TRBV5-1 and TRBJ1-1; tentative D call: TRBD1 (5 bases). The germline V gene has CDR1 SGHRS and CDR2 YFSETQ. This CDR3 comprises 14 residues. V lost 2 bases to trimming and J lost 1 base, with 9 bases between them. CDR3 amino acids: CASSFGQKNTEAFF. For the CDR3, the DNA is TGCGCCAGCAGCTTCGGACAAAAGAACACTGAAGCTTTCTTT.

This clonotype was counted ten times or more. The V and J genes are TRBV7-8 and TRBJ2-3; D is ambiguous. The CDR3 loop spans 13 amino acids. Germline V gene data show CDR1 as SGHVS and CDR2 as FQNEAQ. Deletions cut 5 bases from V and 4 bases from J, with 10 bases between. CDR3 sequence reads: CASSPRRPDTQYF. DNA for the CDR3: TGTGCCAGCAGCCCCCGGCGCCCAGATACGCAGTATTTT.

This clonotype was detected a few times. The rearrangement joins TRBV20-1 to TRBJ2-3, with TRBD2 matching 11 bases. Trimming at V came to 8 bases and at J to 2 bases, leaving 3 bases not matched to a gene. This CDR3 contains 13 residues. Germline lookup yields CDR1 DFQATT and CDR2 SNEGSKA (reference sequence). The CDR3 reads CSSTSGATDTQYF. CDR3 bases: TGCAGTTCGACTAGCGGGGCCACAGATACGCAGTATTTT.

The J gene is TRBJ2-1, the V gene TRBV20-1; 14 bases are a match to TRBD2. This CDR3 spans 14 amino acids. V shed 6 bases and J 8 bases; nucleotides not matched to a gene: 6. The germline V gene encodes CDR1 DFQATT and CDR2 SNEGSKA (reference sequence). Here the CDR3 DNA reads TGCAGTGCCCTTGGACTAGCGGGAGGCTATGAGCAGTTCTTC. Protein: CSALGLAGGYEQFF.

This clonotype was counted only a few times. The gene calls are TRBV6-5 and TRBJ2-1; possible D gene TRBD1, 5 bases. Near its end, the DNA agrees better with TRBJ2-7, so the J call may be wrong. Germline V CDR1 and CDR2: MNHEY, SVGAGI. The CDR3 contains 12 residues. The CDR3 DNA sequence: TGTGCCAGCAGTTATCAGGGTGACGAGCAGTACTTC. Translating it yields CASSYQGDEQYF.

This clonotype was detected a few times. This chain links TRBV29-1 with TRBJ2-1, with 8 nucleotides matching TRBD2. Germline V gene data show CDR1 as SQVTM and CDR2 as ANQGSEA. J lost 7 bases, V lost 3 bases, and 14 bases had no gene match. CDR3 length equals 16 residues. DNA of the CDR3: TGCAGCGTTGAGTGGGGGCTTGCTAGCGGGCGGAATGAGCAGTTCTTC. Protein product: CSVEWGLASGRNEQFF.

As regards this clonotype: A read error may explain this, as a much larger clone is one base away. This chain links TRBV29-1 with TRBJ2-5; D call uncertain. The DNA matches TRBJ2-7 better at its end, which makes the J call doubtful. Germline V gene lookup returns CDR1 SQVTM and CDR2 ANQGSEA. CDR3 length equals 14 residues. The CDR3 protein is CSVVAQTSSYEQYF. The CDR3 DNA reads as TGCAGCGTTGTTGCGCAGACGAGCTCCTACGAGCAGTACTTC.